This T cell receptor (beta chain) was captured by sequencing in a study of blood T cell repertoires in COVID-19. The overall study: The samples span acute and convalescent COVID-19 from the United States, Italy and Spain.

The length of the CDR3 is 13 residues. V was clipped by 4 bases and J by 4 bases; unmatched bases: 3. Germline-derived CDR1 and CDR2 are SGHDN and FVKESK. Source study methods: Nucleated cell counts were estimated from reference gene primer amplification. Sequencing was performed with immunoSEQ multiplex PCR; in TCRdb, only in-frame clones are kept and a portion is missing. V and J calls plus clone size are reproduced from that table; the DNA served to infer D and trimming. Here the sample spans roughly 120,000 clones, 70% to 90% being singletons. The source is a man in his fifties or sixties with acute or convalescent COVID-19. The sample consisted of peripheral blood. J is TRBJ1-2 and V is TRBV14; 7 bases align to TRBD1. The CDR3, as DNA: TGTGCCAGCAGCCCTTGGGACAGCTATGGCTACACCTTC. It specifies CASSPWDSYGYTF.